This T cell receptor (beta chain) was sequenced for a study of shared clonotypes between healthy human individuals. Study outcomes and limitations: Naive subsets, compared against memory subsets, generally had larger estimated richness values.

This CDR3 contains 15 residues. Germline V gives CDR1 LNHNV, CDR2 YYDKDF (reference sequence). V was trimmed by 0 bases and J by 7 bases, leaving 13 bases between them. Sorted-subset replicate PCRs used 150 to 200 ng DNA, about 30,000 T cell genomes. The authors' processing: Junction-only sequences without quality scores came from ImmunoSEQ, so filtering differed. Produced via immunoSEQ multiplex PCR; TCRdb's table is partial and in-frame only. For V, J and clone size, that table is used; D and trimming come from the DNA. This sample yields some 2.1 million clones, of which around 96% are seen a single time; around 1.1% belongs to the top ten. A remark on this clone: Its antigen is undetermined. The sample holds other DNA sequences that translate to the same CDR3.

Naive CD8 populations comprised CD45RO-negative cells positively selected for CCR7, excluding terminally differentiated effector memory CD45RA+ cells. Those who donated, Caucasian adults without exception, all lived in Nashville, Tennessee. This chain uses TRBV15 with TRBJ1-5, with a tentative D call TRBD1 (6 bases). Specimen: naive CD8+ T cells sorted from blood. This sequence was found in a young man in good health. The CDR3 region is CATSRDRGGGQPQHF. In nucleotides, the CDR3 is TGTGCCACCAGCAGAGACCGGGGTGGGGGCCAGCCCCAGCATTTT.